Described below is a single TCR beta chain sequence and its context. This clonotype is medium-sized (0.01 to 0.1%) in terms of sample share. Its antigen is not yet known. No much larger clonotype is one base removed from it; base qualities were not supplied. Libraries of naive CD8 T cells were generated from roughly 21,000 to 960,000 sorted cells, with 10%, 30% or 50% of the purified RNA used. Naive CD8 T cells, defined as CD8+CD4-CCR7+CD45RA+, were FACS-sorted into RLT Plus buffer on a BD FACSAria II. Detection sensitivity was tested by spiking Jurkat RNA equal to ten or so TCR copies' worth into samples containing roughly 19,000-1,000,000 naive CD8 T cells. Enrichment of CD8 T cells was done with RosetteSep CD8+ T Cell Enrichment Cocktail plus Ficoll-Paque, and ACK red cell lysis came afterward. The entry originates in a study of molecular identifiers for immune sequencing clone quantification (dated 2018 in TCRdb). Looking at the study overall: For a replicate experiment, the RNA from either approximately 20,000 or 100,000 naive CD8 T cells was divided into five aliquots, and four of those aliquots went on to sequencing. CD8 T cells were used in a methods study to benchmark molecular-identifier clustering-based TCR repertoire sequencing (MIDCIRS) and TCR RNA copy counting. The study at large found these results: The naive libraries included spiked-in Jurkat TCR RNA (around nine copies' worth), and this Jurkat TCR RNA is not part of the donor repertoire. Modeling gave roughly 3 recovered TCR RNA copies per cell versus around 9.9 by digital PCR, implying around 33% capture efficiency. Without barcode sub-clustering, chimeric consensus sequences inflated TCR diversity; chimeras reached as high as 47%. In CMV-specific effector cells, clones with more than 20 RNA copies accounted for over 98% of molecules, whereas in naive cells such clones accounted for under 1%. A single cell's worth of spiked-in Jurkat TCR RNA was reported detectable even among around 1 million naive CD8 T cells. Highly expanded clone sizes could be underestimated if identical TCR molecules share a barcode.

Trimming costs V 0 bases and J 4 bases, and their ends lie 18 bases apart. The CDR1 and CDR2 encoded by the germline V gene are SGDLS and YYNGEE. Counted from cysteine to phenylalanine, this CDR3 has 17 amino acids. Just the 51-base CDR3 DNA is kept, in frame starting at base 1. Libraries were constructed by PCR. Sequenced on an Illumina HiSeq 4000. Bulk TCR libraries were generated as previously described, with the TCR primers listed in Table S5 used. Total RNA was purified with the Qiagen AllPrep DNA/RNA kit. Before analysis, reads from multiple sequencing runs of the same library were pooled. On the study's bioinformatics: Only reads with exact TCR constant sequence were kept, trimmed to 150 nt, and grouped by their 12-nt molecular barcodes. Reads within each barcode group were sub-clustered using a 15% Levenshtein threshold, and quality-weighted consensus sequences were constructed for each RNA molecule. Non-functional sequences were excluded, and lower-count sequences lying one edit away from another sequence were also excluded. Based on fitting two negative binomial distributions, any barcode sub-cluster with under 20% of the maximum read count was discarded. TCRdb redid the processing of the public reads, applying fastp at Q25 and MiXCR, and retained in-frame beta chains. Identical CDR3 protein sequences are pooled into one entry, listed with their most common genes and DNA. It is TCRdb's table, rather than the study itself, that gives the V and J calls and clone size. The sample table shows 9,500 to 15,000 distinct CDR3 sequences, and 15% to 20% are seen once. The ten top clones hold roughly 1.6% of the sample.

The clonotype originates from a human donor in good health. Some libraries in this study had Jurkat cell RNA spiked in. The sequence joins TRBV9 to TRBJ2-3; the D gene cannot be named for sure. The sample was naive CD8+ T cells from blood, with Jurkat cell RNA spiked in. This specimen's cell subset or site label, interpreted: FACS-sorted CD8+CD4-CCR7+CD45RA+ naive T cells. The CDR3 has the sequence CASSVEPNSPLADTQYF. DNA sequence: TGTGCCAGCAGCGTAGAGCCAAACTCCCCCCTCGCAGATACGCAGTATTTT.